The 29 T cell receptor beta chains listed next were all sequenced from one sample in a study of T-cell reconstitution after alpha-beta-depleted transplantation in children. A library of TCRbeta sequences, prepared with unique molecular identifiers, was generated. One entry per CDR3 protein, called by TCRdb with MiXCR from the PCR reads. Found here are about 460,000 distinct CDR3 sequences, roughly an eighth of them singletons; the top ten hold under 7%. Sequenced here: PBMCs from the stem cell graft donor, sampled from the stem cell graft. The receptor source for this set is a human donor who donated a stem cell graft to a child with combined immunodeficiency.

This clonotype was counted ten times or more. The chain combines TRBV4-3 with TRBJ2-3, with D perhaps being TRBD1 or TRBD2 (6 bases each). The length of the CDR3 is 15 residues. Germline-derived CDR1 and CDR2 are LGHNA and YSLEER. Trimming removed 3 bases at V and 2 bases at J, with 12 bases between. This CDR3 is CASSQEGQSTDTQYF. The DNA of the CDR3 is TGCGCCAGCAGCCAGGAGGGACAATCCACAGATACGCAGTATTTT.

This chain connects TRBV20-1 to TRBJ2-1, with D tentatively TRBD1 or TRBD2 (5 bases each). Between the trimmed V and J ends, which lost 3 bases and 2 bases, there was a span of 11 bases. The germline CDR1 and CDR2 sequences are DFQATT and SNEGSKA (reference sequence). The CDR3 covers 14 residues. The CDR3: CSARVGVTYNEQFF. The DNA for the CDR3 is TGCAGTGCTAGGGTGGGGGTAACCTACAATGAGCAGTTCTTC.

The rearrangement links TRBV4-3 to TRBJ1-1; unclear D gene. V was clipped by 1 base and J by 2 bases, with 11 bases between them. CDR1 is LGHNA and CDR2 is YSLEER in the germline V gene. The CDR3 is 15 amino acids. The CDR3 protein is CASSQVMGRNTEAFF. The CDR3 DNA follows: TGCGCCAGCAGCCAAGTTATGGGCCGTAACACTGAAGCTTTCTTT.

Only a few counts were recorded for this clonotype. The rearrangement joins TRBV7-8 to TRBJ2-7; possibly TRBD2 for D (6 bases). The CDR3 extends over 15 amino acids. Trimming removed 2 bases from V and 3 bases from J, with 14 bases in between. Germline V gives CDR1 SGHVS, CDR2 FQNEAQ. CDR3 in amino acids: CASSLYRETIYEQYF. DNA of the CDR3: TGTGCCAGCAGCTTATATCGGGAGACGATCTACGAGCAGTACTTC.

This chain connects TRBV7-2 to TRBJ2-7; 8 bases line up with TRBD2. The V and J ends lost 3 bases and 5 bases, in that order; junction bases with no gene match: 12. Germline CDR1 SGHTA, CDR2 FQGNSA. The CDR3 is 16 residues long. The CDR3 loop reads CASSLSPGSGGNEQYF. The CDR3 DNA is TGTGCCAGCAGCTTGTCCCCGGGAAGCGGGGGCAACGAGCAGTACTTC.

This clonotype was counted at least ten times. V gene TRBV29-1 combines with J gene TRBJ2-5, with 7 bases identical to TRBD1. The J segment lost 0 bases and the V segment lost 4 bases, leaving 2 bases of the junction unmatched. Germline values: CDR1 SQVTM, CDR2 ANQGSEA. The CDR3 sequence is 13 residues long. CDR3: CSVVGTDQETQYF. The CDR3 DNA reads TGCAGCGTTGTCGGGACAGACCAAGAGACCCAGTACTTC.

V usage is TRBV5-5 and J usage is TRBJ1-5, with 8 bases lining up with TRBD1. Unmatched junction bases numbered 6, after V lost 6 bases and J lost 7 bases. Germline V gene sequence: CDR1 SGHKS, CDR2 YYEKEE (reference sequence). The CDR3 is made up of 13 amino acids. The CDR3 DNA is TGTGCCAGCACCCTGACAGGGGAGCAGCCCCAGCATTTT. Its translation: CASTLTGEQPQHF. Variable domain in full (rest from reference TRBV5-5 and TRBJ1-5): DAGVTQSPTHLIKTRGQQVTLRCSPISGHKSVSWYQQVLGQGPQFIFQYYEKEERGRGNFPDRFSARQFPNYSSELNVNALLLGDSALYLCASTLTGEQPQHFGDGTRLSIL.

There are many counts of this clonotype. The chain uses TRBV12-3 or TRBV12-4 and TRBJ2-6, with D possibly matching TRBD1 (6 bases). The CDR3 totals 16 residues. Trimming pared 6 bases from V and 2 bases from J, leaving 14 bases between. The CDR3 loop is CASSPDRTAGANVLTF. The CDR3 DNA sequence: TGTGCCAGCAGCCCTGACAGGACGGCTGGGGCCAACGTCCTGACTTTC.

In its sample, this clonotype was seen many times. The genes are TRBV4-3 and TRBJ2-1; 10 nucleotides match TRBD2. Looked up from germline, CDR1 is LGHNA and CDR2 is YSLEER. Trimming at V came to 0 bases and at J to 3 bases, leaving 2 bases not matched to a gene. The CDR3 is 16 residues long. This CDR3 reads CASSQDLAGDYNEQFF. CDR3 nucleotides: TGCGCCAGCAGCCAAGATCTAGCGGGGGACTACAATGAGCAGTTCTTC.

The chain has TRBV7-9 and TRBJ2-7; D tentatively fits TRBD1 or TRBD2 (5 bases each). CDR1 and CDR2 from the germline V gene are SEHNR and FQNEAQ (reference sequence). With 4 bases removed from V and 1 base from J, the gap between germline ends came to 11 bases. This CDR3 comprises 14 residues. CDR3 coding DNA: TGTGCCAGCAGCTCCCCGGGACCATCCTACGAGCAGTACTTC. Amino acid sequence: CASSSPGPSYEQYF.

The rearrangement links TRBV10-3 to TRBJ1-5, with TRBD1 identical over 7 bases. The CDR3 is 13 amino acids. Trimming removed 6 bases from V and 4 bases from J; junction bases left unmatched: 3. Germline loops: CDR1 ENHRY, CDR2 SYGVKD. CDR3 DNA: TGTGCCATCAGAAGGGGGCTGAATCAGCCCCAGCATTTT. Its translation: CAIRRGLNQPQHF.

This clonotype turned up a few times. As DNA, the CDR3 is TGTGCCACTCGGACGGGTCCTTCACCCCTCCACTTT. Its translation is CATRTGPSPLHF. The chain combines TRBV3-1 with TRBJ1-6; D gene unclear. CDR3 length: 12 amino acids. Germline assignment: CDR1 LGHDT and CDR2 YNNKEL (reference sequence). V lost 10 bases to trimming and J lost 9 bases, with 13 bases between them.

In its sample, this clonotype was seen many times. The chain is built from TRBV15 and TRBJ1-5, with D possibly matching TRBD1 (6 bases). Trimming took 9 bases from V and 5 from J, leaving 14 bases between them. CDR3 size: 13 residues. Germline V CDR1 and CDR2: LNHNV, YYDKDF (reference sequence). CDR3: CATKDRGHQPQHF. CDR3 sequence (DNA): TGTGCCACAAAGGACAGAGGGCATCAGCCCCAGCATTTT.

The table lists this clonotype with a few counts. CDR3 sequence: CSVEDDWPNYGYTF. CDR3 nucleotide sequence: TGCAGCGTTGAAGATGACTGGCCTAACTATGGCTACACCTTC. The chain recombines TRBV29-1 with TRBJ1-2, with D unresolved. The CDR3 length is 14 residues. From germline, CDR1 is SQVTM and CDR2 ANQGSEA. Trimming took 0 bases from V and 0 from J, leaving 8 bases between them.

This clonotype was seen only once. The CDR3 region has the DNA TGTGCTAGTGGTTTGGGGCAGGGGGCGGGTAATGAGCAGTTCTTC. As protein: CASGLGQGAGNEQFF. The gene calls are TRBV12-5 and TRBJ2-1; TRBD1 matches at 8 bases. CDR1 and CDR2 (germline): LGHNT, FRNRAP. Germline trimming cut 1 base from V and 7 bases from J; bases unmatched to any gene: 6. This CDR3 has 15 residues. The entire variable domain, with the rest obtained from reference TRBV12-5 and TRBJ2-1, is as follows: DARVTQTPRHKVTEMGQEVTMRCQPILGHNTVFWYRQTMMQGLELLAYFRNRAPLDDSGMPKDRFSAEMPDATLATLKIQPSEPRDSAVYFCASGLGQGAGNEQFFGPGTRLTVL.

This chain joins TRBV5-1 and TRBJ2-7; 7 nucleotides line up with TRBD2. The CDR3 runs 16 residues. CDR1 SGHRS and CDR2 YFSETQ come from the germline V gene. V was pared by 0 bases and J by 2 bases, with 8 bases of the junction left unmatched. CDR3 residues: CASSLAGGTPPYEQYF. The CDR3 nucleotides read TGCGCCAGCAGCTTGGCCGGGGGGACTCCTCCCTACGAGCAGTACTTC. Full variable domain (rest looked up from reference TRBV5-1 and TRBJ2-7): KAGVTQTPRYLIKTRGQQVTLSCSPISGHRSVSWYQQTPGQGLQFLFEYFSETQRNKGNFPGRFSGRQFSNSRSEMNVSTLELGDSALYLCASSLAGGTPPYEQYFGPGTRLTVT.

At least ten counts were recorded for this clonotype. V gene TRBV9 combines with J gene TRBJ2-3; TRBD2 might be the D (5 bases). The CDR3 covers 14 residues. Trimming stripped 4 bases from V and 0 bases from J, with 9 bases between. Germline V CDR1 and CDR2: SGDLS, YYNGEE. The CDR3 sequence is CASSSSSSTDTQYF. DNA for the CDR3: TGTGCCAGCAGCTCTAGCAGTAGCACAGATACGCAGTATTTT.

Only a few counts were recorded for this clonotype. The chain carries TRBV13 and TRBJ2-7; D is uncertain. CDR1 and CDR2 (germline): PRHDT, FYEKMQ (reference sequence). The CDR3 is 13 residues long. Trimming took off 5 bases at V and 4 bases at J, with 12 bases between the two ends. The CDR3, as DNA: TGTGCCAGCAGCCCTAATGGCCGGTACGAGCAGTACTTC. Translation gives CASSPNGRYEQYF.

This clonotype was detected ten times or more. The V gene is TRBV7-2, the J gene TRBJ2-5, with 8 bases aligning to TRBD1. Germline CDR1 SGHTA, CDR2 FQGNSA. The CDR3 has 16 residues. Unmatched junction bases numbered 14, after V lost 5 bases and J lost 6 bases. The chain's CDR3 is CASSLRQGTFVQTQYF. The CDR3 region has the DNA TGTGCCAGCAGCCTCAGACAGGGGACTTTTGTGCAGACCCAGTACTTC.

This clonotype has at least ten counts. The J gene is TRBJ2-4, the V gene TRBV11-1, with TRBD2 matching 7 bases. Germline CDR1 SGHAT, CDR2 FQDESV (reference sequence). CDR3 length: 18 amino acids. Trimming took 1 base from V and 0 from J; bases not matched to a gene: 9. The CDR3 region is CASSLESVGTKAKNIQYF. The CDR3, as DNA: TGTGCCAGCAGCTTAGAGTCGGTAGGGACTAAAGCCAAAAACATTCAGTACTTC.

The chain joins TRBV6-5 to TRBJ2-7; 9 bases agree with TRBD1. There are 15 residues in the CDR3. J lost 4 bases, V lost 0 bases, and 4 bases had no gene match. The germline CDR1 and CDR2 sequences are MNHEY and SVGAGI. CDR3 sequence (DNA): TGTGCCAGCAGTTACTCTCCGGGACAGGGATACGAGCAGTACTTC. Its protein is CASSYSPGQGYEQYF.

The chain joins TRBV7-9 to TRBJ2-7, with D uncertain. The CDR3 length is 13 residues. V dropped 1 base and J dropped 6 bases, with 10 bases sitting between them. The germline gives CDR1 SEHNR, CDR2 FQNEAQ (reference sequence). The CDR3 sequence: CASSLGRPGEQYF. The CDR3, as DNA: TGTGCCAGCAGCTTAGGGCGACCGGGCGAGCAGTACTTC.

This clonotype was seen a few times. V and J are TRBV21-1 and TRBJ2-3; the table names TRBD2, a call not compared with the DNA. TRBV21-1 is recorded as a pseudogene. The CDR3 has 15 amino acids. The chain's CDR3 is CASSKGRLVTDTQYF. The DNA for the CDR3 is TGTGCCAGCAGCAAAGGTAGACTAGTAACAGATACGCAGTATTTT.

This clonotype was observed at least ten times. The rearrangement joins TRBV20-1 to TRBJ2-3, with TRBD2 matching 10 bases. This CDR3 contains 16 residues. CDR1 and CDR2 (germline): DFQATT, SNEGSKA (reference sequence). V lost 4 bases and J lost 1; bases outside the gene matches: 8. The CDR3 sequence is CSAITTGTSGTDTQYF. Written as DNA, the CDR3 is TGCAGTGCTATAACAACCGGGACTAGCGGCACAGATACGCAGTATTTT.

The chain links TRBV6-2 or TRBV6-3 to TRBJ1-1; the D gene is possibly TRBD1 (5 bases). The CDR3 runs 15 residues. From germline, CDR1 is MNHEY and CDR2 SVGEGT. Deletions cut 3 bases from V and 1 base from J, with 12 bases between. The CDR3 loop is CASSYLQGRNTEAFF. The CDR3, as DNA: TGTGCCAGCAGTTATCTCCAGGGCAGGAACACTGAAGCTTTCTTT.

This clonotype was detected a few times. V and J are TRBV5-1 and TRBJ2-3; perhaps D is TRBD1 or TRBD2 (7 bases each). Germline values: CDR1 SGHRS, CDR2 YFSETQ. Trimming stripped 4 bases from V and 2 bases from J, with 14 bases between. The CDR3 totals 15 residues. CDR3 nucleotides: TGCGCCAGCAGCCCTGGGGAGGGGGCCACAGATACGCAGTATTTT. Translated: CASSPGEGATDTQYF.

In this sample, this clonotype turned up many times. The rearrangement links TRBV12-3 or TRBV12-4 to TRBJ2-1; 10 bases match TRBD2. The CDR3 loop spans 14 amino acids. Losses at the gene ends were 4 bases for V and 13 bases for J; bases not matched to a gene: 10. Here the CDR3 DNA reads TGTGCCAGCAGTTATGGGCTAGCGGGGGTAAATCAGTTCTTC. It translates to CASSYGLAGVNQFF.

The chain combines TRBV28 with TRBJ2-7; D is uncertain. The CDR3 extends over 15 amino acids. Germline V lookup: CDR1 MDHEN, CDR2 SYDVKM. The germline V and J ends were trimmed by 5 bases and 3 bases, with 17 bases remaining between them. The CDR3 bases are TGTGCCAGCAGTCTTCGACGGATTCAGTTCTACGAGCAGTACTTC. Its protein is CASSLRRIQFYEQYF.

This clonotype came up a few times. J is TRBJ2-2 and V is TRBV27; TRBD1 might be the D (6 bases). The CDR3 has 16 residues. Trimming pared 6 bases from V and 5 bases from J, leaving 19 bases between. The germline V gene has CDR1 MNHEY and CDR2 SMNVEV (reference sequence). CDR3 loop: CASSDFDTQGTGELFF. DNA of the CDR3: TGTGCCAGCAGCGACTTCGACACACAGGGAACCGGGGAGCTGTTTTTT.